This T cell receptor beta chain stems from a study of T cells after posttransplantation cyclophosphamide (dated by TCRdb to the mid-2010s). Broadly, across the study: The study tracked T cell repertoire reconstitution by TRB sequencing after myeloablative bone marrow transplantation using posttransplantation cyclophosphamide as GVHD prophylaxis. Because TRA and TRB clonality were tightly correlated in fewer than ten samples, subsequent TCR analyses were focused on TRB only. Blood from all 30 or so PTCy patients with 1-year posttransplant specimens was subjected to TRB sequencing. Antigen receptor sequencing was done on samples from 35 PTCy-treated patients and from about 17 related bone marrow donors of those patients. Public TRB sequences were compared against a database of over 3,600 sequences linked to responses to pathogens, tumor antigens, self-antigens and alloantigens. In 3 patients, TRB sequencing was also performed on up to roughly 3 more blood samples taken 2 to 5.2 years after transplant, and in a handful of patients, pretransplant blood was also TRB-sequenced. Results the study describes overall, beyond this receptor: Across over 40 patients, TRB clonality was highly associated with recipient CMV seropositivity and CMV reactivation, and PTCy diversity was similar to diversity in CNI/methotrexate controls. The TRB repertoires of T cells infiltrating skin or GI tract showed only limited overlap with the TRB repertoires of T cells in blood. At 1-2 months, donor-recipient similarity was low but rose over the first year, and the later blood repertoires were often dominated by donor CD8+ memory clones.

Taken with the paper, the label for treatment or condition translates to: high-dose cyclophosphamide on days +3 and +4 as single-agent GVHD prophylaxis. Patients in the PTCy group got busulfan and fludarabine conditioning, a marrow graft from a related or unrelated donor, and cyclophosphamide on days +3 and +4. The PTCy-treated patients were drawn from a prospective, multi-institutional clinical trial. Peripheral blood and bone marrow mononuclear cells were isolated by Ficoll-Hypaque density centrifugation and were cryopreserved. FACS on a FACSAria II was used to sort CD4+ and CD8+ T cells, including the naive and memory subsets. With regard to this clone: It lacks a known antigen. No per-base quality is available; no much larger clone lies one base away.

Trimming takes 6 bases from V and 8 bases from J, and the germline ends sit 13 bases apart. There are 13 amino acids in the CDR3, from cysteine to phenylalanine inclusive. Of the read, only the CDR3 DNA is kept; its 39 bases are in frame from base 1. CDR1 and CDR2 (KGHSH, LQKENI) derive from the germline V gene. TRB sequencing was run on genomic DNA with either the immunoSEQ assay at survey resolution or the hsTCRB kit. The original pipeline was this. The immunoSEQ software was used for initial read processing, and the LymphoSeq R package was used for repertoire analyses. Clonality was computed as 1 minus normalized Shannon entropy, and a Gini coefficient was also calculated for each TRB dataset. Phenotypes of unsorted samples were inferred by mapping TRB sequences from sorted subsets of the recipient or donor onto the same recipient's unsorted samples. Here the immuneACCESS table is served through TCRdb, limited to in-frame sequences with V and J called. Missing clones are a known gap in these copies; in checked studies unresolved V genes cover under half, and the rest lacks a known reason. The V and J calls and clone size come from that table; D and trimming were worked out from the DNA. The sample yields 35,000 to 45,000 clones; about three quarters were counted once. The ten largest account for about 8% of the sample.

Sequencing used CD4+ T cells sorted from blood, obtained just over 1,900 days after a stem cell transplant with posttransplant cyclophosphamide. Rearrangement joined TRBV18 to TRBJ1-4, with TRBD1 perhaps the D gene, on 5 matching bases. The sequence came from a female patient in her forties who received an allogeneic stem cell transplant from a related donor, was CMV-positive, and had no GVHD. Some T cells may derive from the graft donor when a transplant has been performed. The CDR3 has the sequence CASSWGDGEKLFF. The DNA sequence follows: TGTGCCAGCTCTTGGGGCGATGGGGAAAAACTGTTTTTT.